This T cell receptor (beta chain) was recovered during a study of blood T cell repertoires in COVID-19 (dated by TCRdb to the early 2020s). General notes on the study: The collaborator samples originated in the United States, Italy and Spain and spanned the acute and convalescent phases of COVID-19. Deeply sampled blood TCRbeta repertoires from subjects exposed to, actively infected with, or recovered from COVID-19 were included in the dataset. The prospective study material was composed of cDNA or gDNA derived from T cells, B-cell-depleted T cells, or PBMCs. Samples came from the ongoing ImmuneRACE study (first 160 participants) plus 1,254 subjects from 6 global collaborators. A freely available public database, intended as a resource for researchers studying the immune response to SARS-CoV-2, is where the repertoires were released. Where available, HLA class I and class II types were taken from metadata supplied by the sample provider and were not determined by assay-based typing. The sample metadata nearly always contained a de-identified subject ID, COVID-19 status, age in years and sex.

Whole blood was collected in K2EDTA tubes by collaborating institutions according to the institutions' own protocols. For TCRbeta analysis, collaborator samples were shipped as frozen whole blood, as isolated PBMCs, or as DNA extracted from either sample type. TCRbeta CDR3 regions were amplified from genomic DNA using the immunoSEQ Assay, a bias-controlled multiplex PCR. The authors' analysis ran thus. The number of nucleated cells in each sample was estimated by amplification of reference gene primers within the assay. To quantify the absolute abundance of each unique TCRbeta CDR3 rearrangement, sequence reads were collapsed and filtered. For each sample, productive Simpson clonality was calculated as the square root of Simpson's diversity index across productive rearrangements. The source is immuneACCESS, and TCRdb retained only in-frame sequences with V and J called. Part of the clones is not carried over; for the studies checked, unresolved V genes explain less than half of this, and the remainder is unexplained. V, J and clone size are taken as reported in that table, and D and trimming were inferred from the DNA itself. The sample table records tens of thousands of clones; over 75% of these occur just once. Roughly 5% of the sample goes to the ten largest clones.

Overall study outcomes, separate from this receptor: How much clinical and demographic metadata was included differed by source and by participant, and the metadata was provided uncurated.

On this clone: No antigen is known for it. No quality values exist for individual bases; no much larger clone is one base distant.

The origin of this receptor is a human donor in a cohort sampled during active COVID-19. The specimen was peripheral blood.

In nucleotide form, the sequence is TGTGCCAGCAGCGTCGGACAGCTTAACACTGAAGCTTTCTTT. Translated, it reads CASSVGQLNTEAFF. The chain is assembled from TRBV5-6 and TRBJ1-1; the D gene is perhaps TRBD1, on 6 matching bases. A distance of 12 bases separates the germline ends of V and J, which lose 4 bases and 2 bases respectively. Measured from the cysteine to the phenylalanine, the CDR3 is 14 residues long. Just CDR3 DNA is preserved here, 42 bases in frame from base 1. From the germline V gene, CDR1 is SGHDT and CDR2 is YYEEEE.